This TCR beta chain was obtained from a study of T-cell reconstitution after alpha-beta-depleted transplantation in children. J gave up 5 bases and V 5 bases, and 11 bases lay outside the gene matches. The CDR3 totals 15 residues. Germline lookup yields CDR1 SGHNT and CDR2 YENEEA. During its preparation, the TCRbeta library received unique molecular identifiers. TCRdb redid the calling of the PCR reads with MiXCR, one entry per CDR3 protein. The sample carries 700,000 to 950,000 distinct CDR3 sequences, 15% to 20% recorded once. This clonotype was counted once. The chain links TRBV11-3 to TRBJ2-7, with 8 bases lining up with TRBD1. The clonotype originates from a male patient between 5 and 17 years old who had a stem cell transplant for acute lymphoblastic leukemia, so the T cells may come from the graft donor. Source: PBMCs, mostly from graft donor cells, taken 360 days after TCRalphabeta/CD19-depleted stem cell transplant. The DNA of the CDR3 is TGTGCCAGCAGCCCTCGGACAGGGCCTGTGGACGAGCAGTACTTC. Translating gives CASSPRTGPVDEQYF.